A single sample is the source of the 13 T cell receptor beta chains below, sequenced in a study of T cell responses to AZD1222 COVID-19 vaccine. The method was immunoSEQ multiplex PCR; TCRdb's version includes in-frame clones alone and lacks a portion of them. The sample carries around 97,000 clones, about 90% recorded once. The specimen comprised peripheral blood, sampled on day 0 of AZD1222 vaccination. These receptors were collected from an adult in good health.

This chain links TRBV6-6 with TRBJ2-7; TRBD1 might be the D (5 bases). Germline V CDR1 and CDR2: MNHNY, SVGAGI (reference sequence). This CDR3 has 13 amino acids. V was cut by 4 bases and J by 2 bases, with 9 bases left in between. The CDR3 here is CASSFMTAYEQYF. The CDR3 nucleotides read TGTGCCAGCAGTTTCATGACAGCCTACGAGCAGTACTTC.

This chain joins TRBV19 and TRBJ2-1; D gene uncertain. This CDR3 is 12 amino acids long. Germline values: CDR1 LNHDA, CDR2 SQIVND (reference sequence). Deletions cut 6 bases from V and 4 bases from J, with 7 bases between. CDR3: CASRGPYNEQFF. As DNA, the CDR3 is TGTGCCAGTAGGGGCCCATACAATGAGCAGTTCTTC.

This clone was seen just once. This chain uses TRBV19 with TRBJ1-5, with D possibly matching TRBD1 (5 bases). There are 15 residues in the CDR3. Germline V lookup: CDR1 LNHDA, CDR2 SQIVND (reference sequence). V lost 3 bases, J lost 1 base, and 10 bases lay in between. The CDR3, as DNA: TGTGCCAGTAGTATTACGGCAGGGAGCAATCAGCCCCAGCATTTT. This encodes CASSITAGSNQPQHF.

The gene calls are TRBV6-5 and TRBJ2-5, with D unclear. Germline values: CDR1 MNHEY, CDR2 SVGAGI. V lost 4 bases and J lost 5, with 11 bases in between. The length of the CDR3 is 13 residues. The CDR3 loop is CASSFSIGETQYF. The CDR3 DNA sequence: TGTGCCAGCAGTTTCTCCATAGGGGAGACCCAGTACTTC.

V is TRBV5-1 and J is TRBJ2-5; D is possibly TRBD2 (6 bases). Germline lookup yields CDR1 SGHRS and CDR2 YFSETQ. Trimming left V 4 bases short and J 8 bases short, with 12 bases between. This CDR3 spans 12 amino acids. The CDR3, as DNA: TGCGCCAGCAGCCCCACGGGGGACACCCAGTACTTC. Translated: CASSPTGDTQYF.

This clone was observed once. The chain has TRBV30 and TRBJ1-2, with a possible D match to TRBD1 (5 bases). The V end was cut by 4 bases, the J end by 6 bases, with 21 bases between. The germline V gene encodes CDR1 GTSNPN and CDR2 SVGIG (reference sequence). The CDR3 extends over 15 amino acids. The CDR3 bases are TGTGCCTGGAATCGCGTGGCAGGGTCTGAGGATGGCTACACCTTC. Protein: CAWNRVAGSEDGYTF.

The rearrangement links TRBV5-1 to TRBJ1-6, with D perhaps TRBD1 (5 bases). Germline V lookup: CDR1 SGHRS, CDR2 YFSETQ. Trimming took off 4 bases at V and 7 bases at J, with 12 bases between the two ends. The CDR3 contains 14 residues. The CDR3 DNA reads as TGCGCCAGCAGCAAGGGGTTGTCGAATTCACCCCTCCACTTT. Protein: CASSKGLSNSPLHF.

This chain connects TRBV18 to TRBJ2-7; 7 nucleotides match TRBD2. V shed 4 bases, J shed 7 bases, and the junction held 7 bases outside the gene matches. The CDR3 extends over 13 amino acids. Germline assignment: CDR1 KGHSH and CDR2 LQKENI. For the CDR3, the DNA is TGTGCCAGCTCACGGCAGGGAGGGGATGAGCAGTACTTC. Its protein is CASSRQGGDEQYF.

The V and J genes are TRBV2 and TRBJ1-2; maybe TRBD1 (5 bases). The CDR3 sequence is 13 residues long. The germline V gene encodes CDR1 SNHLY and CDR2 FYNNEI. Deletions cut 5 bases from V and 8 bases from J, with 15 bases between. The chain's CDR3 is CASSHRISEGYTF. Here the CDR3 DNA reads TGTGCCAGCAGTCACAGGATTTCGGAGGGCTACACCTTC.

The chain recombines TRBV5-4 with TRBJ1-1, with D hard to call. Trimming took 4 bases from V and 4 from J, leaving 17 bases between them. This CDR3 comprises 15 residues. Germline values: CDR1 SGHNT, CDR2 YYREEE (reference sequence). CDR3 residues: CASSPMSTHLTEAFF. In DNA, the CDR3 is TGTGCCAGCAGCCCGATGAGCACACACCTCACTGAAGCTTTCTTT. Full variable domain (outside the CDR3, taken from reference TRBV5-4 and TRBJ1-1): ETGVTQSPTHLIKTRGQQVTLRCSSQSGHNTVSWYQQALGQGPQFIFQYYREEENGRGNFPPRFSGLQFPNYSSELNVNALELDDSALYLCASSPMSTHLTEAFFGQGTRLTVV.

CDR3 sequence (DNA): TGTGCCAGCTCACCGACAGGGATTGGGGCCAACGTCCTGACTTTC. It is translated as CASSPTGIGANVLTF. V is TRBV18 and J is TRBJ2-6; 7 bases are a match to TRBD1. The CDR3 length is 15 residues. Trimming took 3 bases from V and 3 from J; bases not matched to a gene: 2. The germline V gene has CDR1 KGHSH and CDR2 LQKENI.

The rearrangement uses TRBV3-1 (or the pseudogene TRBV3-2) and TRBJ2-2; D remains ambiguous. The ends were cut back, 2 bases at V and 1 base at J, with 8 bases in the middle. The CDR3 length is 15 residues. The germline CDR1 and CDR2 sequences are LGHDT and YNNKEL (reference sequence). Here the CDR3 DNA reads TGTGCCAGCAGCCAAAACGCGCAGAACACCGGGGAGCTGTTTTTT. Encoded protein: CASSQNAQNTGELFF.

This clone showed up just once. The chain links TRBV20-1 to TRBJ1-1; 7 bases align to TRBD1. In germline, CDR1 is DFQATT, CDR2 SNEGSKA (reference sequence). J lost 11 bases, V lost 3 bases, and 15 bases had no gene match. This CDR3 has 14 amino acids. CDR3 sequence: CSASLDRDRGVAFF. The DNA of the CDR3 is TGCAGTGCTAGTCTTGACAGGGACCGGGGTGTGGCTTTCTTT.